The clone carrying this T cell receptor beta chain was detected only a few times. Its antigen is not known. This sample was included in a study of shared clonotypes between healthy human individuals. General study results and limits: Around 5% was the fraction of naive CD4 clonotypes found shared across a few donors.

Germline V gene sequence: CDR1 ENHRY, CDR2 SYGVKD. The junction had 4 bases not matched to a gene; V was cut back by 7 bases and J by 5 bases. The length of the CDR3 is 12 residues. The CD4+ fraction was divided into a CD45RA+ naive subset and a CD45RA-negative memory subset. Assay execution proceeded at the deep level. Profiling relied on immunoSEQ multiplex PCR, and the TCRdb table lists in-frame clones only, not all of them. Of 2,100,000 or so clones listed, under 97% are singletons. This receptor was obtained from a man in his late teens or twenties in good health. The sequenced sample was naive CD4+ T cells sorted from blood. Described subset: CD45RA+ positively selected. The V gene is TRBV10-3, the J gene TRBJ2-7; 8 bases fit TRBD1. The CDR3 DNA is TGTGCCATCACCCCGACAGGGGACGAGCAGTACTTC. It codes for CAITPTGDEQYF.